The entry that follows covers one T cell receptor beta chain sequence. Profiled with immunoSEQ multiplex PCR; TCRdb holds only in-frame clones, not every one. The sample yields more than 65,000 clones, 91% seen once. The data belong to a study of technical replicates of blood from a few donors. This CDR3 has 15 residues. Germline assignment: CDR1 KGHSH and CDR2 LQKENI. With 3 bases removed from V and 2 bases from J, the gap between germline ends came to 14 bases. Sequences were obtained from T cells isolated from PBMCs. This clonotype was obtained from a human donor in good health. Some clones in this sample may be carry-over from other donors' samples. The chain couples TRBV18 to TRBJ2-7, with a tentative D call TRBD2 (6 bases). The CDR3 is CASSPNPTRAYEQYF. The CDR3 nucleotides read TGTGCCAGCTCACCCAACCCGACTAGAGCCTACGAGCAGTACTTC.